Listed below are T cell receptor beta chains from one sample, sequenced in a study of shared clonotypes between healthy human individuals. Clones were read by immunoSEQ multiplex PCR, and TCRdb kept only the in-frame ones, dropping some. The profile covers some 2,100,000 clones, with roughly 91% appearing a single time and 1.5% to 2% taken by the ten largest. The material sequenced was naive CD8+ T cells from PBMCs. The source of these receptors is a man between 18 and 29 years old in good health. Some clones in this sample may be carry-over from other donors' samples. Each CDR3 is given with its conserved first and last residue. D genes are given only for firm matches. The listing skips clone size in some rows; elsewhere it reads once, few, many or a size class.

d_gene	j_gene	abundance	v_gene	CDR3nt	CDR3aa
NA	TRBJ2-7	once	TRBV11-2	TGTGCCAGCAGCTCGGGCCCTATACATTCCTACGAGCAGTACTTC	CASSSGPIHSYEQYF
NA	TRBJ2-5	NA	TRBV6-6	TGTGCCAGCAAGTACCAAGAGACCCAGTACTTC	CASKYQETQYF
TRBD1	TRBJ2-2	NA	TRBV9	TGTGCCAGCAGCGACTGGGACAGGCGGGCCGGGACCGGGGAGCTGTTTTTT	CASSDWDRRAGTGELFF
NA	TRBJ2-1	NA	TRBV10-2	TGCGCCAGCAGACCCAAGGGGGGCAATGAGCAGTTCTTC	CASRPKGGNEQFF
TRBD2	TRBJ2-1	NA	TRBV7-9	TGTGCCAGCAGCAGAGCGGGGCTGCGGGAGCAAGGGTTCTTC	CASSRAGLREQGFF
NA	TRBJ1-2	NA	TRBV27	TGTGCCAGCAGTAACGATAACTATGGCTACACCTTC	CASSNDNYGYTF
NA	TRBJ1-3	NA	TRBV7-8	TGTGCCAGCAGCCCCAGGGCAGGAGGCGGAAACACCATATATTTT	CASSPRAGGGNTIYF
TRBD2	TRBJ2-1	once	TRBV2	TGTGCCAGATCCGGGACGGAGGGACTAGCGGGAGATAATGAGCAGTTCTTC	CARSGTEGLAGDNEQFF
TRBD2	TRBJ2-1	NA	TRBV11-2	TGTGCCAGCAGCTTAGGGACTAGCGGGAGCCAGGGCCAGTTCTTC	CASSLGTSGSQGQFF
NA	TRBJ1-1	NA	TRBV5-1	TGCGCCAGCAGCTTGGCCGGGGGACATCTGAACACTGAAGCTTTCTTT	CASSLAGGHLNTEAFF
TRBD1	TRBJ1-1	few	TRBV13	TGTGCCAGCAGCCAGGGGACAGATGAAGCTTTCTTT	CASSQGTDEAFF
TRBD2	TRBJ2-2	NA	TRBV10-2	TGCGCCAGTAGGCTGGGCGGGAGTTCCGGGGAGCTGTTTTTT	CASRLGGSSGELFF
TRBD2	TRBJ2-1	NA	TRBV7-8	TGTGCCAGCAGCTTAGCAGCTAGCGGGAGCTCCTACAATGAGCAGTTCTTC	CASSLAASGSSYNEQFF
TRBD2	TRBJ2-1	NA	TRBV10-3	TGTGCCATCAGAGGGAGCGGGAGCGGGTACAATGAGCAGTTCTTC	CAIRGSGSGYNEQFF
TRBD1	TRBJ1-1	NA	TRBV5-1	TGCGCCAGCAGCCCGAGACAGGGTGTGGACACTGAAGCTTTCTTT	CASSPRQGVDTEAFF
TRBD1	TRBJ2-7	NA	TRBV5-1	TGCGCCAGCAGCGGGGGGCGGGACAGGTCCTACGAGCAGTACTTC	CASSGGRDRSYEQYF
NA	TRBJ2-7	NA	TRBV4-3	TGCGCCAGCAGCCAAGATGGGGCCTACGAGCAGTACTTC	CASSQDGAYEQYF
NA	TRBJ2-7	NA	TRBV27	TGTGCCAGCAGTTCTGACACATTCCACCAGCAGTACTTC	CASSSDTFHQQYF
NA	TRBJ2-7	NA	TRBV29-1	TGCAGCGTTAGTCCTTCAGGCAAGGAGCAGTACTTC	CSVSPSGKEQYF
TRBD1	TRBJ2-7	NA	TRBV6-5	TGTGCCAGCACCACTCGGCAGGGGGCCTCCTACGAGCAGTACTTC	CASTTRQGASYEQYF
NA	TRBJ1-2	NA	TRBV11-2	TGTGCCAGCAGCTTAGGTTCAGTTAACTATGGCTACACCTTC	CASSLGSVNYGYTF
TRBD2	TRBJ2-3	NA	TRBV11-2	TGTGCCAGCAGCCATCTAGCGGCCTTCACAGATACGCAGTATTTT	CASSHLAAFTDTQYF
NA	TRBJ2-7	NA	TRBV6-5	TGTGCCAGCAGTTACTCCCCCCTAGCGTACGAGCAGTACTTC	CASSYSPLAYEQYF
TRBD1	TRBJ1-2	NA	TRBV27	TGTGCCAGCGGAGCAGGGGGACGTGGCTACACCTTC	CASGAGGRGYTF
TRBD1	TRBJ2-7	NA	TRBV27	TGTGCCAGCAGTATCCGACAGGGGAATAGTGAGCAGTACTTC	CASSIRQGNSEQYF
NA	TRBJ2-5	NA	TRBV11-2	TGTGCCAGCAGCTCCCGTGACTTC	CASSSRDF
TRBD1	TRBJ2-5	NA	TRBV7-9	TGTGCCAGCAGCCCCACCGGTTTAGGGGGCGAGACCCAGTACTTC	CASSPTGLGGETQYF
NA	TRBJ2-5	NA	TRBV19	TGTGCCAGTAGTGGTCGCATTAAAGAGACCCAGTACTTC	CASSGRIKETQYF
TRBD2	TRBJ2-7	NA	TRBV2	TGTGCCAGCGGGGGATGGGCTAGCGGAGGTTACGAGCAGTACTTC	CASGGWASGGYEQYF
NA	TRBJ2-3	NA	TRBV28	TGTGCCAGCACCCCCCCGGGAGCGGAGGCCACAGATACGCAGTATTTT	CASTPPGAEATDTQYF
TRBD1	TRBJ2-3	NA	TRBV5-5	TGTGCCAGCAGCTTGTCTAGTTGGGGGACAGGGCAGGGAGATACGCAGTATTTT	CASSLSSWGTGQGDTQYF
NA	TRBJ1-1	few	TRBV27	TGTGCCAGCACTCCTCGCTGGGGAAAGAACACTGAAGCTTTCTTT	CASTPRWGKNTEAFF
NA	TRBJ1-2	NA	TRBV5-6	TGTGCCAGCAGCTTGGGTTCGGCTTTCCAGCTCCATGGCTACACCTTC	CASSLGSAFQLHGYTF
NA	TRBJ2-7	NA	TRBV9	TGTGCCAGCAGCGTAGGGGTCTCCATCCACGAGCAGTACTTC	CASSVGVSIHEQYF
NA	TRBJ1-5	once	TRBV4-1	TGCGCCAGCAGCCAAGATGGAACAGGCGATCAGCCCCAGCATTTT	CASSQDGTGDQPQHF
NA	TRBJ2-7	NA	TRBV4-1	TGCGCCAGCAGCCAAGCCGGGTCAGCAGGGACCTCCTACGAGCAGTACTTC	CASSQAGSAGTSYEQYF
TRBD1	TRBJ2-7	NA	TRBV5-6	TGTGCCAGCAGCCAGCGTGTAGGGACAGATTCCTACGAGCAGTACTTC	CASSQRVGTDSYEQYF
TRBD2	TRBJ2-3	NA	TRBV7-9	TGTGCCAGCAGCTTGTACCTAGCGGGAGAGAAGTATTTT	CASSLYLAGEKYF
NA	TRBJ2-4	NA	TRBV28	TGTGCCAGCAGTTTCGGGGACCTTCTGTACTTC	CASSFGDLLYF
TRBD2	TRBJ2-7	NA	TRBV5-4	TGTGCCAGCAGCGGGGGACTAGCGGGACGAGATCCCTACGAGCAGTACTTC	CASSGGLAGRDPYEQYF
NA	TRBJ2-1	NA	TRBV5-4	TGTGCCAGCAGCCCGCGGTTGGGCCCCCATGAGCAGTTCTTC	CASSPRLGPHEQFF
TRBD1	TRBJ2-1	NA	TRBV19	TGTGCCAGTAGCCCCTGGACAGGAGACAATGAGCAGTTCTTC	CASSPWTGDNEQFF
NA	TRBJ1-4	NA	TRBV6-5	TGTGCCAGCAGTAGAGTAGGGGGGCTTGGGGAAAAACTGTTTTTT	CASSRVGGLGEKLFF